These 21 T cell receptor beta chains originate from one sample sequenced in a study of cytomegalovirus exposure and HLA in healthy donors (dated by TCRdb to about 2017). The library relied on the immunoSEQ multiplex PCR assay. For the multiplex PCR, a mixture combining 60 forward primers for TCR Vbeta segments and 13 reverse primers for TCR Jbeta segments was used. Entries here come from immuneACCESS through TCRdb and include only in-frame sequences with V and J called. Some clones fail to appear in such tables; in the studies checked, an unresolved V gene covers under half of the shortfall, and the cause of the remainder is unknown. The table for this sample lists about 160,000 clones; roughly 80% of them were counted only once. The ten largest clones add up to 1.3% of the sample. Sequencing used PBMCs. Source of these receptors: a man aged 45-65 years in good health and CMV-seropositive.

This sequence joins TRBV6-1 and TRBJ2-7, with D possibly TRBD1 on 6 matching bases. Germline V CDR1 and CDR2: MNHNS, SASEGT. This CDR3 spans 14 amino acids. The V end lost 9 bases, the J end lost 2 bases, and 17 bases lay between the germline ends. CDR3 region: CASGRGQMAYEQYF. As DNA, the CDR3 is TGTGCCAGTGGTCGGGGACAAATGGCCTACGAGCAGTACTTC.

V is TRBV28 and J is TRBJ2-7, with D possibly being TRBD1 (5 bases). CDR1 is MDHEN, CDR2 SYDVKM, per germline. This CDR3 is 13 amino acids long. Trimming cost V 6 bases and J 0 bases, with 9 bases left between them. CDR3 amino acids: CASRGQTSYEQYF. In DNA form, the CDR3 reads TGTGCCAGCAGGGGGCAGACCTCCTACGAGCAGTACTTC. The entire variable domain, with the rest obtained from reference TRBV28 and TRBJ2-7, is as follows: DVKVTQSSRYLVKRTGEKVFLECVQDMDHENMFWYRQDPGLGLRLIYFSYDVKMKEKGDIPEGYSVSREKKERFSLILESASTNQTSMYLCASRGQTSYEQYFGPGTRLTVT.

The chain carries TRBV2 and TRBJ1-2; no definite D call. Trimming took 3 bases from V and 2 from J, leaving 13 bases between them. CDR3 length: 15 amino acids. Germline loops: CDR1 SNHLY, CDR2 FYNNEI. Here the CDR3 reads CASSDVETGNYGYTF. CDR3 DNA sequence: TGTGCCAGCAGTGATGTCGAAACGGGAAACTATGGCTACACCTTC.

V is TRBV27 and J is TRBJ2-2; 8 bases line up with TRBD1. The CDR3 sequence is 21 residues long. V shed 3 bases and J 3 bases; nucleotides not matched to a gene: 21. CDR1 MNHEY and CDR2 SMNVEV come from the germline V gene (reference sequence). CDR3 sequence (DNA): TGTGCCAGCAGTTTGCAAAACAGGGGGACGTCGGGGTCGGGGTACACCGGGGAGCTGTTTTTT. Translating it yields CASSLQNRGTSGSGYTGELFF.

The chain employs TRBV15 and TRBJ2-7; D perhaps matches TRBD1 (5 bases). The length of the CDR3 is 14 residues. Trimming took off 5 bases at V and 5 bases at J, with 16 bases between the two ends. Germline CDR1 and CDR2: LNHNV and YYDKDF (reference sequence). The CDR3 sequence is CATSPRRDSNEQYF. CDR3 bases: TGTGCCACCAGCCCACGAAGAGACAGTAACGAGCAGTACTTC. The entire variable domain, with the rest obtained from reference TRBV15 and TRBJ2-7, is as follows: DAMVIQNPRYQVTQFGKPVTLSCSQTLNHNVMYWYQQKSSQAPKLLFHYYDKDFNNEADTPDNFQSRRPNTSFCFLDIRSPGLGDTAMYLCATSPRRDSNEQYFGPGTRLTVT.

This sequence joins TRBV5-1 and TRBJ1-1; no clear D. CDR3 size: 13 residues. The germline V gene has CDR1 SGHRS and CDR2 YFSETQ. Between the trimmed V and J ends, which lost 2 bases and 4 bases, there was a span of 9 bases. The CDR3 loop reads CASSFQVSTEAFF. The CDR3 DNA reads as TGCGCCAGCAGCTTCCAGGTTTCCACTGAAGCTTTCTTT.

This clone was recorded only once. V gene TRBV5-1 combines with J gene TRBJ1-2, with 8 bases matching TRBD1. This CDR3 comprises 14 residues. Trimming at V came to 5 bases and at J to 2 bases, leaving 5 bases not matched to a gene. Germline loops: CDR1 SGHRS, CDR2 YFSETQ. CDR3 region: CASSNDRGNYGYTF. CDR3 nucleotides: TGCGCCAGCAGTAACGACAGGGGCAACTATGGCTACACCTTC.

This clone has just one count. The chain has TRBV6-6 and TRBJ1-1, with D unclear. The ends were cut back, 10 bases at V and 1 base at J, with 7 bases in the middle. This CDR3 has 11 residues. The germline V gene encodes CDR1 MNHNY and CDR2 SVGAGI (reference sequence). The CDR3 sequence: CATRGNTEAFF. CDR3 coding DNA: TGTGCCACGAGAGGGAACACTGAAGCTTTCTTT.

This chain links TRBV2 with TRBJ2-1; 10 nucleotides match TRBD2. The V gene end was trimmed by 6 bases and the J gene end by 3 bases; junction bases not matched to a gene: 5. The length of the CDR3 is 15 residues. Germline V gene lookup returns CDR1 SNHLY and CDR2 FYNNEI. As DNA, the CDR3 is TGTGCCAGCAGAGCTAGCGGGAGTAACTACAATGAGCAGTTCTTC. It codes for CASRASGSNYNEQFF.

The chain recombines TRBV10-3 with TRBJ1-3; TRBD1 might be the D (6 bases). Germline assignment: CDR1 ENHRY and CDR2 SYGVKD. The CDR3 has 16 amino acids. V was shortened by 3 bases and J by 0 bases, with 12 bases between the two germline ends. The CDR3 reads CAISDTGSPSGNTIYF. CDR3 coding DNA: TGTGCCATCAGTGATACAGGGAGCCCCTCTGGAAACACCATATATTTT.

The chain carries TRBV19 and TRBJ1-6, with TRBD1 matching 7 bases. Trimming cost V 6 bases and J 7 bases; bases outside gene matches: 6. CDR3 length: 14 residues. Germline V gene lookup returns CDR1 LNHDA and CDR2 SQIVND (reference sequence). The CDR3 bases are TGTGCCAGTAGACAGGGGCTGGGGAATTCACCCCTCCACTTT. Amino acid sequence: CASRQGLGNSPLHF.

The rearrangement links TRBV18 to TRBJ2-7, with TRBD2 matching 9 bases. Looked up from germline, CDR1 is KGHSH and CDR2 is LQKENI. The V gene end was trimmed by 2 bases and the J gene end by 3 bases; junction bases not matched to a gene: 2. This CDR3 comprises 14 residues. The CDR3 reads CASSPSGGFYEQYF. CDR3 in DNA: TGTGCCAGCTCACCAAGCGGGGGGTTCTACGAGCAGTACTTC.

The chain uses TRBV28 and TRBJ2-5; D is unclear. The ends were cut back, 5 bases at V and 6 bases at J, with 13 bases in the middle. The CDR3 totals 13 residues. Germline CDR1 MDHEN, CDR2 SYDVKM. The CDR3: CASSVSRLQTQYF. The CDR3 DNA follows: TGTGCCAGCAGTGTATCGAGGTTACAGACCCAGTACTTC.

This rearrangement joins TRBV28 to TRBJ2-4, with TRBD1 matching over 8 bases. This CDR3 has 14 amino acids. Germline values: CDR1 MDHEN, CDR2 SYDVKM. With V trimmed by 5 bases and J by 6 bases, 6 bases remained unmatched. The CDR3 region has the DNA TGTGCCAGCAGTCTCCTTGACAGGGGAAACATTCAGTACTTC. Amino acids: CASSLLDRGNIQYF.

The CDR3 reads CASSLVRVKAGGADTQYF. In DNA, the CDR3 is TGTGCCAGCAGCTTGGTAAGGGTTAAAGCGGGAGGGGCAGATACGCAGTATTTT. The V call is TRBV5-4, the J call TRBJ2-3, with TRBD2 matching 10 bases. CDR3 length: 18 amino acids. CDR1 is SGHNT and CDR2 is YYREEE in the germline V gene (reference sequence). V lost 0 bases and J lost 4; bases outside the gene matches: 11.

The chain links TRBV9 to TRBJ1-2; 10 positions agree with TRBD1. This CDR3 contains 16 residues. The junction had 9 bases not matched to a gene; V was cut back by 7 bases and J by 0 bases. Germline loops: CDR1 SGDLS, CDR2 YYNGEE. The chain's CDR3 is CASARDRGQANYGYTF. Here the CDR3 DNA reads TGTGCCAGCGCGAGGGACAGGGGCCAAGCTAACTATGGCTACACCTTC.

The genes are TRBV7-6 and TRBJ1-2; 7 positions match TRBD1. In germline, CDR1 is SGHVS, CDR2 FNYEAQ. V shed 5 bases, J shed 8 bases, and the junction held 8 bases outside the gene matches. This CDR3 comprises 13 residues. As DNA, the CDR3 is TGTGCCAGCAGCACTGGGACAGTGGACGGCTACACCTTC. This sequence encodes CASSTGTVDGYTF. The variable domain in full, with the rest retrieved from reference TRBV7-6 and TRBJ1-2, is GAGVSQSPRYKVTKRGQDVALRCDPISGHVSLYWYRQALGQGPEFLTYFNYEAQQDKSGLPNDRFSAERPEGSISTLTIQRTEQRDSAMYRCASSTGTVDGYTFGSGTRLTVV.

This chain connects TRBV5-1 to TRBJ1-1, with 7 bases lining up with TRBD1. CDR1 is SGHRS, CDR2 YFSETQ, per germline. This CDR3 has 14 residues. V shed 1 base, J shed 2 bases, and the junction held 2 bases outside the gene matches. The CDR3 nucleotides read TGCGCCAGCAGCTTGTGGGACAGCAACACTGAAGCTTTCTTT. The encoded protein is CASSLWDSNTEAFF.

The chain uses TRBV7-6 and TRBJ2-5; 7 bases are shared with TRBD2. The germline CDR1 and CDR2 sequences are SGHVS and FNYEAQ. V lost 9 bases to trimming and J lost 5 bases; unmatched junction nucleotides: 18. The CDR3 sequence is 16 residues long. Here the CDR3 reads CASSQSAAGVRETQYF. As DNA, the CDR3 is TGTGCCAGTTCTCAGTCGGCGGCGGGAGTAAGGGAGACCCAGTACTTC.

V and J are TRBV7-6 and TRBJ2-7, with unresolved D. Trimming pared 0 bases from V and 7 bases from J, leaving 10 bases between. The CDR3 loop spans 13 amino acids. Germline lookup yields CDR1 SGHVS and CDR2 FNYEAQ. The CDR3 bases are TGTGCCAGCAGCTTAGCGAACAGTGTTGAGCAGTACTTC. It is translated as CASSLANSVEQYF.

This chain links TRBV30 with TRBJ2-1; tentative D call: TRBD2 (6 bases). The V and J ends lost 2 bases and 12 bases respectively, with 14 bases between them. The CDR3 sequence is 12 residues long. CDR1 and CDR2 from the germline V gene are GTSNPN and SVGIG (reference sequence). CDR3 sequence: CAWSPTSLWQFF. DNA for the CDR3: TGTGCCTGGAGTCCGACTAGTCTGTGGCAGTTCTTC.